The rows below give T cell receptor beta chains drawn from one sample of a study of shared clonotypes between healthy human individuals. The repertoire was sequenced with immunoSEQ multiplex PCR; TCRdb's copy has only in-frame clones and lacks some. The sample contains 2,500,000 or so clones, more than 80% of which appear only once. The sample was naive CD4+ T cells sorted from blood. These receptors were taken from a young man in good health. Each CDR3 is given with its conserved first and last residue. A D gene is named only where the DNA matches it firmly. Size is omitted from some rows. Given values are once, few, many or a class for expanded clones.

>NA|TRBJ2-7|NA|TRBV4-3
CASSQDDSRNEQYF
TGCGCCAGCAGCCAAGATGACTCAAGAAACGAGCAGTACTTC
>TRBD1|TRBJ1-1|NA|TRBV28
CASSLQNRGLNTEAFF
TGTGCCAGCAGTTTACAGAACAGGGGGCTGAACACTGAAGCTTTCTTT
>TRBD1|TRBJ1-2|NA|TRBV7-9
CASSPDRAGYGYTF
TGTGCCAGCAGCCCGGACAGGGCGGGCTATGGCTACACCTTC
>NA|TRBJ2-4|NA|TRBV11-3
CASSLGGQAKNIQYF
TGTGCCAGCAGCTTAGGGGGGCAAGCCAAAAACATTCAGTACTTC
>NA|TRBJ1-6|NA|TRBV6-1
CASSQGQDNSPLHF
TGTGCCAGCAGTCAGGGACAAGATAATTCACCCCTCCACTTT
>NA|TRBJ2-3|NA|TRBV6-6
CASRSGSDTQYF
TGTGCCAGCAGGTCAGGGTCAGATACGCAGTATTTT
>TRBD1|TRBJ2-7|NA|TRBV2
CASRGQGTGEQYF
TGTGCCAGCAGGGGACAGGGTACCGGCGAGCAGTACTTC
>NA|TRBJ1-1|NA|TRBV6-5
CASSRSGAAEAFF
TGTGCCAGCAGCCGTTCAGGGGCCGCTGAAGCTTTCTTT
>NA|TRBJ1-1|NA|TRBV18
CASSREQGRTEAFF
TGTGCCAGCTCACGAGAGCAGGGGAGGACTGAAGCTTTCTTT
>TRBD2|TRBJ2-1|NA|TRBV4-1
CASSQALLAGAYNEQFF
TGCGCCAGCAGCCAAGCGTTACTAGCGGGGGCATACAATGAGCAGTTCTTC
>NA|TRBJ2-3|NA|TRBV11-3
CASSPGLATTDTQYF
TGTGCCAGCAGCCCGGGGCTAGCGACCACAGATACGCAGTATTTT
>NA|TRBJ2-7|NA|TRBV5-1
CASSLTGSSYEQYF
TGCGCCAGCAGCTTGACAGGGAGTTCTTACGAGCAGTACTTC
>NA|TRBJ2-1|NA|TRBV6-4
CASLSGLPAGDEQFF
TGTGCCAGCCTCTCAGGCCTACCCGCCGGGGATGAGCAGTTCTTC
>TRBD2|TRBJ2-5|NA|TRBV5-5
CASSLDRGEGGWAQYF
TGTGCCAGCAGCTTGGACAGAGGGGAGGGAGGATGGGCCCAGTACTTC
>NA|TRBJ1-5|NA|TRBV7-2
CASSLGNQPQHF
TGTGCCAGCAGCTTAGGTAATCAGCCCCAGCATTTT
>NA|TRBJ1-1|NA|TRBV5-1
CASSLVGRELPEAFF
TGCGCCAGCAGCTTGGTGGGAAGGGAGCTACCTGAAGCTTTCTTT
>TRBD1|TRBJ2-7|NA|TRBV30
CAWSARTGAYEQYF
TGTGCCTGGAGTGCCCGTACAGGGGCCTACGAGCAGTACTTC
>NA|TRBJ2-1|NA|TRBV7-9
CASSLAVQTGEQFF
TGTGCCAGCAGCTTAGCGGTCCAGACTGGAGAGCAGTTCTTC
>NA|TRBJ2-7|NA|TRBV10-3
CAISGTPNSYEQYF
TGTGCCATCAGCGGGACACCCAATTCCTACGAGCAGTACTTC
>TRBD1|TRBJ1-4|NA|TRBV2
CASIDRGHEKLFF
TGTGCCAGCATAGACAGGGGACATGAAAAACTGTTTTTT
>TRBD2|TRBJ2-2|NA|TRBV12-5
CASGLVAGGVTGELFF
TGTGCTAGTGGTTTGGTAGCGGGGGGCGTCACCGGGGAGCTGTTTTTT
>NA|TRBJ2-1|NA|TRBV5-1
CASRMGGWSDEQFF
TGCGCCAGCAGGATGGGGGGTTGGTCGGATGAGCAGTTCTTC
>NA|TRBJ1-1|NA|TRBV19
CASSAQAQGAEAFF
TGTGCCAGTAGTGCTCAGGCACAGGGCGCTGAAGCTTTCTTT
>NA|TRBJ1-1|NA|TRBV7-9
CASSRHEGVNTEAFF
TGTGCCAGCAGTCGCCATGAAGGGGTGAACACTGAAGCTTTCTTT
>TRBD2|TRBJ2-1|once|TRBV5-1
CASSLGLAGYNEQFF
TGCGCCAGCAGCCTAGGACTAGCGGGCTACAATGAGCAGTTCTTC
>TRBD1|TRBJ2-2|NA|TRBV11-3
CASSSRTGYGELFF
TGTGCCAGCAGCTCCCGGACAGGGTACGGGGAGCTGTTTTTT
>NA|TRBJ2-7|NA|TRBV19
CASSRDLRRYEQYF
TGTGCCAGTAGTAGGGACCTCAGGCGGTACGAGCAGTACTTC
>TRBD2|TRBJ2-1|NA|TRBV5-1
CASSGTSAYNEQFF
TGCGCCAGCAGCGGGACTAGCGCATACAATGAGCAGTTCTTC
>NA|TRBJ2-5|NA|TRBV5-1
CASSLDGLGETQYF
TGCGCCAGCAGCTTGGACGGGTTAGGAGAGACCCAGTACTTC
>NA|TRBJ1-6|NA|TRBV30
CAWKRDRTNSYNSPLHF
TGTGCCTGGAAACGGGACCGAACGAACTCCTATAATTCACCCCTCCACTTT
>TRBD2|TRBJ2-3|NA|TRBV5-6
CASSSRTSGKSTDTQYF
TGTGCCAGCAGCTCAAGGACTAGCGGGAAGAGCACAGATACGCAGTATTTT
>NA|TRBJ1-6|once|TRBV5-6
CASSPRRDNSPLHF
TGTGCCAGCAGCCCGAGGCGGGATAATTCACCCCTCCACTTT
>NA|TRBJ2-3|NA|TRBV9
CASSGQVGGPDTQYF
TGTGCCAGCAGCGGACAGGTGGGGGGCCCAGATACGCAGTATTTT
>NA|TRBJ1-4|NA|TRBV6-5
CASSQQGGKLFF
TGTGCCAGCAGCCAACAGGGTGGAAAACTGTTTTTT
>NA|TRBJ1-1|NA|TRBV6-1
CASSEAAGDTEAFF
TGTGCCAGCAGTGAGGCCGCAGGGGACACTGAAGCTTTCTTT
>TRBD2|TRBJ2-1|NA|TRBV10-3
CAISESFSGRGREQFF
TGTGCCATCAGTGAGTCTTTTAGCGGGAGGGGTCGTGAGCAGTTCTTC
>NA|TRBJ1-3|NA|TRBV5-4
CASSLSGNTIYF
TGTGCCAGCAGCTTATCTGGAAACACCATATATTTT
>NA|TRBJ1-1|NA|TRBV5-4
CASSLDGVDKAFF
TGTGCCAGCAGCTTGGACGGGGTAGATAAAGCTTTCTTT
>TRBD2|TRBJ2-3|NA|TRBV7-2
CASSLTSSSTDTQYF
TGTGCCAGCAGCCTGACTAGCAGCAGCACAGATACGCAGTATTTT
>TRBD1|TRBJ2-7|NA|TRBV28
CASKKTGWGSMEQYF
TGTGCCAGCAAAAAGACAGGGTGGGGGTCGATGGAGCAGTACTTC
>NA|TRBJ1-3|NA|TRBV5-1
CASSLFSSGFLSGNTIYF
TGCGCCAGCAGCTTATTTTCCTCCGGGTTCCTCTCTGGAAACACCATATATTTT
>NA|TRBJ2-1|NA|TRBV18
CASSAARLDYNEQFF
TGTGCCAGCTCCGCGGCTAGACTAGACTACAATGAGCAGTTCTTC
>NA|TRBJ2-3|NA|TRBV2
CASSANSVQIDTQYF
TGTGCCAGCAGTGCCAACTCGGTCCAGATAGATACGCAGTATTTT
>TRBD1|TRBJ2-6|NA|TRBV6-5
CASTAGGSGANVLTF
TGTGCCAGCACCGCAGGGGGCTCTGGGGCCAACGTCCTGACTTTC
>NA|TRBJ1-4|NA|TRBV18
CASSPVSTNEKLFF
TGTGCCAGCTCACCTGTCAGTACTAATGAAAAACTGTTTTTT
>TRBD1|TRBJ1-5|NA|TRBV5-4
CASSLDTGENQPQHF
TGTGCCAGCAGCTTGGATACAGGGGAAAATCAGCCCCAGCATTTT
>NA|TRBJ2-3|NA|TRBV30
CAWSVGPGGTDTQYF
TGTGCCTGGAGTGTCGGGCCAGGGGGCACAGATACGCAGTATTTT